These 22 T cell receptor beta chains were all obtained from the same sample, sequenced in a study of blood T cell repertoires in COVID-19. Sequencing was performed with immunoSEQ multiplex PCR; in TCRdb, only in-frame clones are kept and a portion is missing. This table holds about 260,000 clones, around 87% found once. The sequenced sample consisted of peripheral blood. The receptors derive from a woman aged 45-65 years with acute or convalescent COVID-19.

The chain is built from TRBV9 and TRBJ2-5, with D maybe TRBD2 (6 bases). The V and J ends lost 3 bases and 0 bases respectively, with 12 bases between them. Germline V gives CDR1 SGDLS, CDR2 YYNGEE. This CDR3 has 15 residues. CDR3 loop: CASSASGAHQETQYF. As DNA, the CDR3 is TGTGCCAGCAGCGCCTCGGGAGCGCACCAAGAGACCCAGTACTTC.

This CDR3 is CASSSSGILNEQFF. CDR3 in DNA: TGCGCCAGCAGCTCTAGCGGGATTCTCAATGAGCAGTTCTTC. This sequence joins TRBV5-1 and TRBJ2-1; TRBD2 agrees at 9 bases. Germline V gene data show CDR1 as SGHRS and CDR2 as YFSETQ. The ends lost 3 bases at V and 6 bases at J; junction bases unmatched: 4. The CDR3 sequence is 14 residues long.

The rearrangement uses TRBV9 and TRBJ2-3; 9 bases match TRBD1. V was clipped by 4 bases and J by 1 base; unmatched bases: 4. The CDR3 covers 15 residues. Germline CDR1 is SGDLS and CDR2 is YYNGEE. This CDR3 is CASSTRDRGTDTQYF. DNA for the CDR3: TGTGCCAGCAGCACCCGGGACAGGGGCACAGATACGCAGTATTTT.

The V and J genes are TRBV5-1 and TRBJ2-2; D is perhaps TRBD2 (6 bases). CDR3 length: 16 amino acids. V shed 1 base and J shed 0 bases, with 10 bases lying between them. Germline CDR1 reads SGHRS; CDR2 reads YFSETQ. In DNA form, the CDR3 reads TGCGCCAGCAGCTTGCTGGCTAGCGCGAACACCGGGGAGCTGTTTTTT. Encoded protein: CASSLLASANTGELFF. The full variable domain, rest sourced from reference TRBV5-1 and TRBJ2-2, is KAGVTQTPRYLIKTRGQQVTLSCSPISGHRSVSWYQQTPGQGLQFLFEYFSETQRNKGNFPGRFSGRQFSNSRSEMNVSTLELGDSALYLCASSLLASANTGELFFGEGSRLTVL.

Of note for this clone: The same CDR3 can be traced to other DNA sequences in this sample. The chain joins TRBV6-5 to TRBJ1-1; no clear D. Germline loops: CDR1 MNHEY, CDR2 SVGAGI. The length of the CDR3 is 13 residues. V was shortened by 6 bases and J by 0 bases, with 8 bases between the two germline ends. The CDR3: CASSSTVNTEAFF. The DNA of the CDR3 is TGTGCCAGCAGCTCCACGGTGAACACTGAAGCTTTCTTT.

This clone came up once. The chain couples TRBV9 to TRBJ2-7; no firm D call. CDR1 is SGDLS, CDR2 YYNGEE, per germline. The CDR3 spans 14 residues. Trimming removed 0 bases at V and 5 bases at J, with 12 bases between. In DNA, the CDR3 is TGTGCCAGCAGCGTAGCTACCTCTAGAGACGAGCAGTACTTC. Translated: CASSVATSRDEQYF.

The rearrangement links TRBV7-2 to TRBJ1-2; TRBD1 matches 7 bases. The V gene's germline CDR1 is SGHTA and CDR2 FQGNSA. The CDR3 has 16 residues. With V trimmed by 1 base and J by 5 bases, 10 bases remained unmatched. The CDR3 loop is CASSLVSGQAGYGYTF. The DNA for the CDR3 is TGTGCCAGCAGCTTAGTATCCGGACAGGCTGGTTATGGCTACACCTTC.

This chain joins TRBV2 and TRBJ2-1, with 13 bases identical to TRBD2. V shed 10 bases and J 8 bases; nucleotides not matched to a gene: 11. CDR1 is SNHLY, CDR2 FYNNEI, per germline. The CDR3 extends over 15 amino acids. The chain's CDR3 is CATELAGGPGDEQFF. CDR3 in DNA: TGTGCCACGGAACTAGCGGGAGGGCCAGGCGATGAGCAGTTCTTC.

The chain links TRBV5-1 to TRBJ1-2; 8 bases are shared with TRBD1. The trim removed 7 bases at V and 4 bases at J, leaving 6 bases unmatched. CDR1 is SGHRS, CDR2 YFSETQ, per germline. This CDR3 comprises 13 residues. CDR3 nucleotide sequence: TGCGCCAGCGGAAGTACAGGGGGCTATGGCTACACCTTC. This sequence encodes CASGSTGGYGYTF.

V usage is TRBV2 and J usage is TRBJ2-7; D may be TRBD1 (6 bases). Looked up from germline, CDR1 is SNHLY and CDR2 is FYNNEI. The CDR3 extends over 12 amino acids. Trimming stripped 5 bases from V and 3 bases from J, with 8 bases between. Written as DNA, the CDR3 is TGTGCCAGCAGTCCAGGGGACTACGAGCAGTACTTC. Its protein product is CASSPGDYEQYF.

This clone has only a few counts. This same CDR3 is encoded by further DNA sequences in the sample. The rearrangement uses TRBV18 and TRBJ2-7, with 9 bases identical to TRBD2. The CDR3 has 15 amino acids. The ends lost 0 bases at V and 2 bases at J; junction bases unmatched: 2. Germline assignment: CDR1 KGHSH and CDR2 LQKENI. CDR3 DNA: TGTGCCAGCTCACCACCCCTAGCGGGAACCTACGAGCAGTACTTC. Residues: CASSPPLAGTYEQYF.

The chain recombines TRBV5-4 with TRBJ2-3; 13 bases align to TRBD2. CDR3 length equals 16 residues. With V trimmed by 6 bases and J by 6 bases, 10 bases remained unmatched. Germline assignment: CDR1 SGHNT and CDR2 YYREEE (reference sequence). DNA for the CDR3: TGTGCCAGCAAAGAGGCCGGGACTAGCGGGGCGGATACGCAGTATTTT. Protein product: CASKEAGTSGADTQYF.

The V gene is TRBV2, the J gene TRBJ1-6, with D perhaps matching TRBD1 (6 bases). V lost 11 bases and J lost 7, with 15 bases in between. CDR1 is SNHLY, CDR2 FYNNEI, per germline. The CDR3 is 13 amino acids. Written as DNA, the CDR3 is TGTGCCGGACACAGGGATTCGAATTCACCCCTCCACTTT. The encoded protein is CAGHRDSNSPLHF.

The chain employs TRBV28 and TRBJ1-4; a possible D gene is TRBD1 (5 bases). The V gene's germline CDR1 is MDHEN and CDR2 SYDVKM. The CDR3 extends over 13 amino acids. Deletions cut 3 bases from V and 8 bases from J, with 10 bases between. CDR3 nucleotide sequence: TGTGCCAGCAGTTTCGGGGGTGCGGAAAAACTGTTTTTT. It translates to CASSFGGAEKLFF.

CDR3 coding DNA: TGCGCCAGCAGTGTGGCTAGCGGGTACTCCTACGAGCAGTACTTC. It yields the protein CASSVASGYSYEQYF. The rearrangement links TRBV10-2 to TRBJ2-7; 8 positions match TRBD2. The V segment lost 4 bases and the J segment 0 bases; nucleotides outside the gene matches: 5. The length of the CDR3 is 15 residues. Germline CDR1 WSHSY, CDR2 SAAADI.

CDR3 in DNA: TGCAGTGCTAGTCCCCGGGGACAGTACACCGGGGAGCTGTTTTTT. Encoded protein: CSASPRGQYTGELFF. J is TRBJ2-2 and V is TRBV20-1; 7 bases map to TRBD1. Losses at the gene ends were 3 bases for V and 3 bases for J; bases not matched to a gene: 7. The length of the CDR3 is 15 residues. CDR1 is DFQATT and CDR2 is SNEGSKA in the germline V gene (reference sequence).

The rearrangement uses TRBV6-6 and TRBJ1-2; TRBD1 agrees at 8 bases. V shed 7 bases, J shed 7 bases, and the junction held 8 bases outside the gene matches. CDR1 is MNHNY, CDR2 SVGAGI, per germline (reference sequence). The CDR3 is 13 amino acids. The CDR3 here is CASTVGTGSGYTF. The DNA for the CDR3 is TGTGCCAGCACCGTCGGGACAGGAAGTGGCTACACCTTC.

In this sample, this clone turned up once. The chain employs TRBV5-5 and TRBJ1-2; D gene ambiguous. The CDR3 consists of 13 residues. Germline CDR1 SGHKS, CDR2 YYEKEE (reference sequence). V was trimmed by 5 bases and J by 6 bases, leaving 14 bases between them. This CDR3 is CASRRAGEDGYTF. In DNA, the CDR3 is TGTGCCAGCAGACGGGCTGGGGAGGATGGCTACACCTTC.

This chain connects TRBV28 to TRBJ2-5; 7 positions match TRBD2. From germline, CDR1 is MDHEN and CDR2 SYDVKM. V lost 6 bases, J lost 8 bases, and 9 bases stayed unmatched. The CDR3 totals 13 residues. Here the CDR3 reads CASRRTSAGTQYF. CDR3 nucleotides: TGTGCCAGCAGGCGTACTAGCGCAGGAACCCAGTACTTC.

The chain joins TRBV29-1 to TRBJ2-1; possibly TRBD2 for D (6 bases). With 7 bases removed from V and 0 bases from J, the gap between germline ends came to 10 bases. Germline V gene lookup returns CDR1 SQVTM and CDR2 ANQGSEA. This CDR3 has 13 residues. CDR3 nucleotides: TGCAGCGCTGACGGGAGCTCCTACAATGAGCAGTTCTTC. Encoded protein: CSADGSSYNEQFF.

This clone was observed a single time. The chain uses TRBV25-1 and TRBJ2-1, with D possibly being TRBD2 (5 bases). The CDR3 runs 13 residues. Germline-derived CDR1 and CDR2 are MGHDK and SYGVNS. The V end lost 6 bases, the J end lost 0 bases, and 6 bases lay between the germline ends. CDR3 sequence (DNA): TGTGCCAGCAGAGGGAGCTCCTACAATGAGCAGTTCTTC. Translated, it gives CASRGSSYNEQFF.

This chain joins TRBV7-3 and TRBJ2-5; D not certain. Germline V gives CDR1 SGHTA, CDR2 FQGTGA. CDR3 length: 13 residues. V dropped 5 bases and J dropped 3 bases, with 10 bases sitting between them. DNA of the CDR3: TGTGCCAGCAGCCCATCCACGGAAGAGACCCAGTACTTC. Its protein product is CASSPSTEETQYF.